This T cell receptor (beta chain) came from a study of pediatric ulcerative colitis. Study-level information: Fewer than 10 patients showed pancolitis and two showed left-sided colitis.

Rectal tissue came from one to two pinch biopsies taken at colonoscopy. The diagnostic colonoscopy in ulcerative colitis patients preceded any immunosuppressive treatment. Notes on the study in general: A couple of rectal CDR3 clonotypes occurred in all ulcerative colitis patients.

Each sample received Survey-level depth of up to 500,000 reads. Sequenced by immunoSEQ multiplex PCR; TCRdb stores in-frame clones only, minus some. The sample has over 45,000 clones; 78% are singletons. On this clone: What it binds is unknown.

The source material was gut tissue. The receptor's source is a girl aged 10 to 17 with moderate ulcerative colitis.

CDR3 in DNA: TGTGCCAGCAGTGATCGCGGACACTCCTACGAGCAGTACTTC. Its translation: CASSDRGHSYEQYF. This chain connects TRBV6-1 to TRBJ2-7; maybe TRBD1 (5 bases). The CDR3 has 14 amino acids. The germline V gene encodes CDR1 MNHNS and CDR2 SASEGT. V was trimmed by 3 bases and J by 0 bases, leaving 9 bases between them.